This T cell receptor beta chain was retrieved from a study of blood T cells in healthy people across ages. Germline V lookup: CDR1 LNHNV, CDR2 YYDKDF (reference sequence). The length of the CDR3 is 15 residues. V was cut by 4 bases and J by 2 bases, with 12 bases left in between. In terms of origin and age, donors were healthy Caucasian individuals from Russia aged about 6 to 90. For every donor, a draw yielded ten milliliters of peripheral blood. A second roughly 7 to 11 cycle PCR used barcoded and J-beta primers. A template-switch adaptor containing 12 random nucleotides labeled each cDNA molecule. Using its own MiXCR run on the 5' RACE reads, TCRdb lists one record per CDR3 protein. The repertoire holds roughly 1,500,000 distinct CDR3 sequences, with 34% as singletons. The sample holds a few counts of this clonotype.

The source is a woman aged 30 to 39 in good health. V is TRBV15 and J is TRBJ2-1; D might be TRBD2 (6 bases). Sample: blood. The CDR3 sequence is CATSTTSGTYNEQFF. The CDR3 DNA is TGTGCCACCAGCACGACTAGTGGTACCTACAATGAGCAGTTCTTC. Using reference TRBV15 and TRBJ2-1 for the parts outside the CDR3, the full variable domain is DAMVIQNPRYQVTQFGKPVTLSCSQTLNHNVMYWYQQKSSQAPKLLFHYYDKDFNNEADTPDNFQSRRPNTSFCFLDIRSPGLGDTAMYLCATSTTSGTYNEQFFGPGTRLTVL.